Each of the 8 T cell receptor beta chains below was sequenced from the same sample in a study of blood T cell repertoires in COVID-19 (dated by TCRdb to the early 2020s). Receptor amplification or capture employed the immunoSEQ multiplex PCR assay. The clones in this table, taken by TCRdb from immuneACCESS, are in-frame only. Not every clone is retained; where verified, under half of the shortfall comes from an unresolved V gene, and the cause of the rest is unknown. The sample profile shows around 250,000 clones; 86% of them were found once. About 3% of the sample belongs to the ten largest clones. Sequenced sample: peripheral blood. All receptors derive from a woman aged 25-40 years with active or convalescent COVID-19.

The CDR3 nucleotides read TGTGCCAGCAGTTACAAGGGGTCGGCTGAAGCTTTCTTT. This sequence encodes CASSYKGSAEAFF. The chain couples TRBV6-6 to TRBJ1-1; possible D gene TRBD1, 5 bases. This CDR3 is built from 13 residues. V lost 2 bases, J lost 6 bases, and 10 bases lay in between. Germline values: CDR1 MNHNY, CDR2 SVGAGI (reference sequence).

The genes are TRBV5-1 and TRBJ2-6; D is possibly TRBD2 (6 bases). The CDR3 runs 15 residues. The germline V gene encodes CDR1 SGHRS and CDR2 YFSETQ. V shed 4 bases and J shed 0 bases, with 8 bases lying between them. CDR3 sequence (DNA): TGCGCCAGCAGCGCGGGGAGCTCTGGGGCCAACGTCCTGACTTTC. It encodes CASSAGSSGANVLTF.

This clone was seen more than once but under ten times. The rearrangement joins TRBV6-5 to TRBJ2-7; perhaps TRBD1 as D (6 bases). The CDR3 runs to 14 residues. V was clipped by 6 bases and J by 1 base, with 13 bases between them. Germline CDR1 is MNHEY and CDR2 is SVGAGI. The CDR3 DNA sequence: TGTGCCAGCAGCGGACAGACCGTTTCCTACGAGCAGTACTTC. Its translation: CASSGQTVSYEQYF.

The chain has TRBV4-2 and TRBJ1-1; D perhaps matches TRBD1 (5 bases). The CDR3 totals 11 residues. Germline-derived CDR1 and CDR2 are LGHNA and YNFKEQ. Trimming shortened V by 0 bases and J by 10 bases, and 6 bases separated the two germline ends. This CDR3 is CASSQERGAFF. The CDR3 DNA is TGTGCCAGCAGCCAAGAAAGGGGAGCTTTCTTT.

The chain carries TRBV3-1 (or the pseudogene TRBV3-2) and TRBJ2-5; TRBD1 might be the D (5 bases). Germline V CDR1 and CDR2: LGHDT, YNNKEL (reference sequence). The CDR3 has 14 amino acids. Trimming stripped 0 bases from V and 7 bases from J, with 12 bases between. The CDR3 nucleotides read TGTGCCAGCAGCCAAGAGTCAGGGTGGGGGACCCAGTACTTC. Its protein is CASSQESGWGTQYF.

The CDR3, as DNA: TGTGCCAGCAGTTACTCCACCGGGACAGGGGTCTATGGCTACACCTTC. Protein product: CASSYSTGTGVYGYTF. The chain couples TRBV6-2 or TRBV6-3 to TRBJ1-2; 10 bases align to TRBD1. V trimming: 0 bases; J trimming: 4 bases; junction bases outside the gene matches: 5. CDR1 MNHEY and CDR2 SVGEGT come from the germline V gene. The CDR3 length is 16 residues.

This clone was counted once. The chain combines TRBV28 with TRBJ2-5, with 7 bases that match TRBD2. The CDR3 totals 13 residues. The V gene's germline CDR1 is MDHEN and CDR2 SYDVKM. V lost 3 bases and J lost 5; bases outside the gene matches: 3. CDR3 region: CASSFLSGETQYF. As DNA, the CDR3 is TGTGCCAGCAGTTTTCTTAGCGGGGAGACCCAGTACTTC.

Only a few counts were recorded for this clone. The gene calls are TRBV6-5 and TRBJ1-4; 9 bases align to TRBD1. Germline values: CDR1 MNHEY, CDR2 SVGAGI. This CDR3 is 15 amino acids long. Trimming removed 6 bases from V and 11 bases from J; junction bases left unmatched: 13. The CDR3 nucleotides are TGTGCCAGCAGGCCAAAACAGGGGGCTAGAGGGAAACTGTTTTTT. This codes for CASRPKQGARGKLFF.